The present T cell receptor (beta chain) was sequenced within a study of T cell responses to AZD1222 COVID-19 vaccine. Profiled with immunoSEQ multiplex PCR; TCRdb holds only in-frame clones, not every one. The sample has 85,000 to 100,000 clones; about 88% are singletons. The CDR3 extends over 13 amino acids. The germline gives CDR1 SEHNR, CDR2 FQNEAQ (reference sequence). With 1 base removed from V and 3 bases from J, the gap between germline ends came to 6 bases. The clonotype originates from an adult who received the AZD1222 COVID-19 vaccine. The genes are TRBV7-9 and TRBJ2-5; D not certain. Source: peripheral blood, taken 28 days after the second AZD1222 dose. This CDR3 is CASSLVVEETQYF. The CDR3 DNA follows: TGTGCCAGCAGCTTAGTTGTGGAAGAGACCCAGTACTTC. Filled out from reference TRBV7-9 and TRBJ2-5, the complete variable domain reads DTGVSQNPRHKITKRGQNVTFRCDPISEHNRLYWYRQTLGQGPEFLTYFQNEAQLEKSRLLSDRFSAERPKGSFSTLEIQRTEQGDSAMYLCASSLVVEETQYFGPGTRLLVL.